Each of the 10 T cell receptor beta chains below was sequenced from the same sample in a study of siplizumab effects on memory and regulatory T cells. Sequenced by immunoSEQ multiplex PCR; TCRdb stores in-frame clones only, minus some. The sample shows some 97,000 clones, 92% of them seen only once. Sequences were obtained from Tregs sorted from blood. Every receptor here comes from a human donor in good health.

The chain is built from TRBV10-3 and TRBJ1-2, with 11 bases identical to TRBD1. The CDR3 is 16 residues long. Germline V gene data show CDR1 as ENHRY and CDR2 as SYGVKD. Trimming removed 7 bases from V and 7 bases from J; junction bases left unmatched: 14. The CDR3 DNA reads as TGTGCCATCATGTCTGGTCTAGGACAGGGGGCGAGTGGCTACACCTTC. This translates into CAIMSGLGQGASGYTF.

This clone was observed once. V and J are TRBV5-4 and TRBJ2-1; D perhaps matches TRBD1 (5 bases). Germline CDR1 and CDR2: SGHNT and YYREEE (reference sequence). The CDR3 loop spans 15 amino acids. Trimming stripped 2 bases from V and 0 bases from J, with 9 bases between. CDR3 DNA: TGTGCCAGCAGCTTTGGGGCCGGCTCCTACAATGAGCAGTTCTTC. Its translation is CASSFGAGSYNEQFF. Variable domain in full (rest from reference TRBV5-4 and TRBJ2-1): ETGVTQSPTHLIKTRGQQVTLRCSSQSGHNTVSWYQQALGQGPQFIFQYYREEENGRGNFPPRFSGLQFPNYSSELNVNALELDDSALYLCASSFGAGSYNEQFFGPGTRLTVL.

The J gene is TRBJ2-1, the V gene TRBV15; 9 bases align to TRBD2. V shed 3 bases and J 2 bases; nucleotides not matched to a gene: 8. Germline CDR1 LNHNV, CDR2 YYDKDF (reference sequence). The CDR3 spans 17 residues. The CDR3 bases are TGTGCCACCAGCAGGGCCCCTAGCGGGACCACCTACAATGAGCAGTTCTTC. Translating gives CATSRAPSGTTYNEQFF.

This clone occurred once. For the CDR3, the DNA is TGTGCCTGGAGTTCCCTGCTGGGGGCTTTCAATGAGCAGTTCTTC. Protein sequence: CAWSSLLGAFNEQFF. The rearrangement links TRBV30 to TRBJ2-1; D is possibly TRBD1 (6 bases). V gave up 2 bases and J gave up 6 bases, with 17 bases separating them. The V gene's germline CDR1 is GTSNPN and CDR2 SVGIG (reference sequence). This CDR3 has 15 residues.

The V call is TRBV25-1, the J call TRBJ1-1, with D tentatively TRBD1 (5 bases). Germline lookup yields CDR1 MGHDK and CDR2 SYGVNS. Trimming removed 0 bases from V and 2 bases from J, with 10 bases in between. The CDR3 is made up of 15 amino acids. CDR3 coding DNA: TGTGCCAGCAGTGAATATGGGACTAAAAACACTGAAGCTTTCTTT. It encodes CASSEYGTKNTEAFF.

This chain uses TRBV9 with TRBJ2-3; TRBD2 matches 11 bases. The CDR3 spans 15 residues. Trimming cost V 0 bases and J 8 bases; bases outside gene matches: 5. Germline values: CDR1 SGDLS, CDR2 YYNGEE. The CDR3 nucleotides are TGTGCCAGCAGCGTAGCACTAGCGGGAGTTGGTACGCAGTATTTT. This codes for CASSVALAGVGTQYF.

The chain joins TRBV5-6 to TRBJ2-2, with D hard to call. The V gene lost 0 bases and the J gene lost 1 base, with 7 bases spanning the gap. Germline values: CDR1 SGHDT, CDR2 YYEEEE. The length of the CDR3 is 15 residues. For the CDR3, the DNA is TGTGCCAGCAGCTTGGGCCCAGGGAACACCGGGGAGCTGTTTTTT. Its translation: CASSLGPGNTGELFF.

In its sample, this clone is medium-sized. The chain employs TRBV2 and TRBJ1-2, with D hard to call. Germline V gene sequence: CDR1 SNHLY, CDR2 FYNNEI. CDR3 length: 14 amino acids. V lost 2 bases, J lost 1 base, and 8 bases lay in between. CDR3 residues: CASSESEINYGYTF. The CDR3 nucleotides are TGTGCCAGCAGTGAATCAGAGATTAACTATGGCTACACCTTC.

This clone was seen only once. The chain carries TRBV10-3 and TRBJ2-2; D unclear. Germline CDR1 reads ENHRY; CDR2 reads SYGVKD. The V end was cut by 6 bases, the J end by 0 bases, with 5 bases between. The CDR3 extends over 13 amino acids. The CDR3: CAIRDANTGELFF. In DNA form, the CDR3 reads TGTGCCATCAGGGACGCGAACACCGGGGAGCTGTTTTTT.

A single count supports this clone. This chain joins TRBV28 and TRBJ1-2; D possibly corresponds to TRBD1 (6 bases). CDR1 and CDR2 (germline): MDHEN, SYDVKM. The CDR3 is 14 residues long. V was clipped by 6 bases and J by 4 bases, with 15 bases between them. CDR3 DNA: TGTGCCAGCAGGCCACCAGGGGCGGGCTATGGCTACACCTTC. This gives the protein CASRPPGAGYGYTF.